The present T cell receptor beta chain was sequenced within a study of identifying expanded T cells in peripheral blood. Notes on this clone: Its antigen is unknown. At one end the junction does not follow the germline gene, possibly because of a read error.

Produced via immunoSEQ multiplex PCR; TCRdb's table is partial and in-frame only. The sample holds about 100,000 clones; about 83% are singletons and the top ten take roughly 17%. The germline V gene has CDR1 SNHLY and CDR2 FYNNEI. This CDR3 contains 12 residues. Collection occurred without any documented infections or immune events in donors. Study results and limitations: Roughly two-week clone count variance significantly increased as total template count grew. Differentially abundant clones: approximately 1.3 between replicates, 15 to 17 at around 14 days, 19 to 20 at four.

The sample comprised blood. This receptor was identified in a person aged 18-70 years in good health. V gene TRBV2 combines with J gene TRBJ1-2; 8 bases map to TRBD1. CDR3 coding DNA: TGTGCCAGCAGTGAAGACCGAGGACAGGGCCTCTTC. Protein product: CASSEDRGQGLF.